This TCR beta chain was found in a study of cytomegalovirus exposure and HLA in healthy donors listed by TCRdb under 2017. Study-wide context: An earlier analysis of approximately 600 of the donors reported 250 to 300 Gb of sequence data and around 110 million unique TCR beta sequences from about 180 million T cells. Five DR-DQ haplotypes were handled as single units for association and clustering because linkage in the cohort was strong. Typing coverage differed by locus: A, B, C, DRB1 and DQB1 were typed in about 620-640 donors, DQA1 in 522, DPA1 in 600 to 610, and DPB1 in just under 490. Besides the first cohort of about 730 subjects, a separate validation cohort made up of 120 different subjects was used. HLA typing included class I and class II loci at four-digit resolution. A later analysis re-analyzed previously published TCR beta repertoires from 660 or so donors and added high-resolution HLA genotyping to study TCR occurrence patterns. All discovery cohort repertoires had been generated using a single sequencing platform. An early release that covered about 600 HLA-typed donors contained about 300 gigabases of sequencing data and about 93 million unique TCR sequences. Among some 410 genotyped donors of the cohort, an average of roughly 230,000 unique TCR beta nucleotide sequences was sequenced per donor, of which roughly 18% were non-productive. To predict cytomegalovirus infection status, the study combined high-throughput TCR immunosequencing, statistical association of individual TCRs with disease status, and machine learning. Donor age, sex, ethnicity and CMV serostatus were compiled together with the repertoire data. A later genetic analysis took genome-wide SNP genotypes for about 55% of the 666 donors and used that subset as a discovery cohort. The study aimed to test whether cataloging public T cell receptors could reveal signatures of past pathogen exposure. Of the roughly 400 genotyped donors, over 70% fell in the genetic ancestry cluster associated with self-reported Caucasian donors. The T cell repertoires of about 700 subjects were profiled by immunosequencing and related to cytomegalovirus serostatus. In the later analysis, no new phenotypic data were used to find candidate immune exposures; instead, reliance was placed on TCR beta sequences and their occurrence across donors. An earlier analysis of a few hundred of the donors applied high-throughput TCR beta sequencing to assess whether each TCR beta V gene segment acted as functional or pseudogenic.

This clone was counted once. It lacks a known antigen. No clone much larger than this one lies a single base away; base qualities are absent. Library preparation used the immunoSEQ multiplex PCR assay. For the multiplex PCR, a mixture combining 60 forward primers for TCR Vbeta segments and 13 reverse primers for TCR Jbeta segments was used. Amplification of the CDR3 region of rearranged TCR beta genes was performed with a multiplex PCR assay on genomic DNA. The Illumina HiSeq System was used to sequence the amplified TCR beta libraries as 87-base-pair reads. Regarding the original processing steps: A later analysis tallied approximately 87 million unique TCR beta chains across the roughly 610 repertoires, and around 12 million of those chains were shared by two or more donors. Raw reads were error-corrected and collapsed into unique sequences with a nearest-neighbor algorithm that merged closely related sequences to remove PCR and sequencing errors. V, D and J gene segments were assigned by aligning CDR3 sequences to IMGT reference sequences. Each retained sequence needed at least a six-nucleotide match to both a V gene segment and a J gene segment. A rearrangement was called productive if the CDR3 had no stop codons and remained in frame with V and J, and every other rearrangement was called non-productive. Following IMGT convention, CDR3 was defined as the stretch from the second conserved V-encoded cysteine to the conserved J-encoded phenylalanine. Sequences without an unambiguous match to a single V gene segment were excluded from the earlier analysis of 500 to 700 of the donors. An earlier analysis of around 600 of the donors classified V segments as functional when productive rearrangements were above 56.7% and as segregating when the standard deviation between donors was above 5%. A statistical classification framework was built to diagnose cytomegalovirus status from the catalog of TCR beta chain sequences. V and J gene assignment, in a later analysis, came from comparing TCR nucleotide sequences with IMGT/GENE-DB human TR gene sequences. A later analysis assigned CDR3 sequences and most-parsimonious VDJ recombination scenarios with the TCRdist pipeline. In a later analysis, each TCR beta chain was defined by its CDR3 amino acid sequence together with its V-gene family, and reads lacking a unique V-gene family were excluded. In a later analysis, 500 to 700 highly shared, low-generation-probability nucleotide sequences were removed to address suspected cross-contamination and a sequencing artifact. A later analysis calculated a clonal expansion index for each public chain from normalized within-repertoire ranks of inferred template counts. In a later analysis, generation probabilities were computed using a VDJ recombination model fitted to out-of-frame rearrangements, and the results were checked against IGoR. A later analysis scored TCR-TCR, TCR-HLA and TCR-CMV co-occurrence with hypergeometric tests, applying a repertoire-size bias correction to TCR pairs. False discovery rates were estimated in a later analysis by permuting HLA or CMV assignments 20 times. A later analysis grouped co-occurring TCRs with DBSCAN, adding TCRdist sequence similarity when clustering within HLA-allele-positive subsets. Co-occurrence clustering excluded repertoires with fewer than 30,000 or more than 120,000 public chains, plus five with anomalous nucleotide sharing. Drawn from immuneACCESS, this table holds only the in-frame rearrangements with V and J called that TCRdb kept. Clones are partly lost; checked studies trace under half to an unresolved V gene and leave the rest unexplained. The V and J calls and the clone size are those of that table, but D and trimming were determined from the DNA. In this sample the table shows 90,000 to 140,000 clones, roughly three quarters of which occur a single time. Jointly, the top ten make up 5.6% of the sample.

The cohort consisted of 600 or so healthy bone marrow donors. All cohort members were sampled while nominally healthy, although unrecorded immune exposures were likely present. The donor tested CMV seronegative and was one of the 352 seronegative cohort members. Every donor gave a peripheral blood sample, and the peripheral blood mononuclear cells from that sample were used for TCR beta sequencing. Genomic DNA extraction from the blood cell samples was performed with the Qiagen DNeasy Blood Extraction Kit. Results and caveats for the whole study, not just this receptor: HLA typing was unavailable for some donors at each locus, so association tests used only the typed subset. This cohort had only TCR beta chains sequenced, and the lack of alpha or paired-chain data limited which features could be detected. The study listed over 150 TCR beta chains as associated with cytomegalovirus. In a later analysis, around 15,000 TCR beta sequences were associated with specific HLA alleles at a false discovery rate of 0.05. The presence/absence analyses assumed that sequencing depth was roughly uniform across donors, and that assumption may not be true. In a later genetic analysis, a missense DCLRE1C variant was associated with V-gene and J-gene trimming of TCR beta chains, and the association was replicated in an independent cohort. According to a later analysis, TCR association rates differed among HLA loci, with DRB1 alleles showing the most associated TCRs and HLA-C alleles showing the fewest. In vitro tests confirmed that a few of the cytomegalovirus-associated TCR beta chains recognize cytomegalovirus antigens. A later analysis found that HLA-associated TCR beta chains were more clonally expanded and had lower generation probabilities than equally common non-associated chains. Linkage disequilibrium might explain the correlated functional status among segregating V segments, but an unknown experimental factor could not be ruled out. Most TCR sequences were observed very rarely across donors, whereas some public TCRs were present in many individuals. Because counts were too low, roughly 18 rarely observed V segments, including chromosome 9 orphons, were left out of the earlier analysis of about 500 of the donors. According to a later analysis, parvovirus B19, influenza, CMV and Epstein-Barr virus appeared linked to several top co-occurrence clusters. CMV serostatus was the only immune exposure information available for the cohort. According to a later analysis, most CMV-associated TCR beta chains appeared to be HLA-restricted, and the HLA associations seemed to be driven largely by CMV exposure. The authors suggested that the approach could potentially be generalized to other disease states and immunological phenotypes. A further reported finding was that TCR beta sequences accurately predicted the HLA-A and HLA-B alleles for most subjects in the first cohort. In a later genetic analysis, fewer N-insertions in productive TCRs were reported among donors in an Asian-associated ancestry cluster than the roughly 710-donor mean. In both the original and validation cohorts, the classifier was reported to diagnose cytomegalovirus status with high specificity and sensitivity. A cluster of highly shared sequence variants was judged likely to be a technical artifact of the sequencing pipeline. Strong co-occurrence of HLA alleles, especially DR and DQ, made assigning TCR associations to individual alleles difficult. In an earlier analysis of several hundred of the donors, most TCR beta V segments were observed in productive rearrangements about 87% or about 30% of the time, broadly matching IMGT annotations. Because the 87-base-pair reads could not distinguish some IMGT-functional V segments, including TRBV6-2 and TRBV6-3, those segments were excluded.

V gives up 3 bases and J gives up 2 bases, and the segment between their germline ends measures 10 bases. From its cysteine to its phenylalanine, the CDR3 spans 15 amino acids. This entry keeps only the CDR3 DNA: 45 bases, framed from base 1. From a lookup of the germline V gene, CDR1 and CDR2 are SNHLY and FYNNEI. This clonotype was sampled from a male donor in good health and CMV-seronegative. The specimen sequenced was PBMCs. The chain employs TRBV2 and TRBJ2-2; the D segment cannot be called with confidence. CDR3 reads: CASSEVSVNTGELFF. The nucleotide sequence reads TGTGCCAGCAGTGAGGTCAGCGTAAACACCGGGGAGCTGTTTTTT. With all but the CDR3 taken from the reference TRBV2 and TRBJ2-2 genes, the full variable domain is: EPEVTQTPSHQVTQMGQEVILRCVPISNHLYFYWYRQILGQKVEFLVSFYNNEISEKSEIFDDQFSVERPDGSNFTLKIRSTKLEDSAMYFCASSEVSVNTGELFFGEGSRLTVL.